This TCR beta chain was sequenced for a study of breast tumors, draining lymph nodes, adjacent tissues. Findings and limits, study-wide: Compared with basal-like, luminal-like tumors shared significantly more repertoire with nontumor tissue.

TCRdb ran MiXCR on the multiplex PCR reads and lists one entry per CDR3 protein. Of approximately 88,000 distinct CDR3 sequences in the sample, over 25% were seen once. This clonotype appeared many times. Its antigen is as yet unknown. Breast cancer patients provided tissue from their axillary draining lymph nodes. From germline, CDR1 is SQVTM and CDR2 ANQGSEA. V shed 8 bases and J shed 7 bases, with 12 bases lying between them. This CDR3 spans 10 amino acids. Sequencing was carried out using axillary lymph node tissue. This clonotype originated in a female donor with breast cancer. Some clones in this sample may be carry-over from other donors' samples. The chain links TRBV29-1 to TRBJ2-7; D remains unclear. The CDR3: CSLGRGEQYF. CDR3 DNA sequence: TGCAGCCTAGGTCGAGGAGAGCAGTACTTC.